This entry features one T cell receptor beta chain sequence. Its antigen is unknown. This CDR3 spans 14 amino acids. Specified time point: week 47, end of study. Alongside topical imiquimod, each dose of vaccine comprised 300 ug of mutant IDH1 20-mer peptide. Weeks 1, 3, 5, 7, 11, 15, 19 and 23 were when patients received their eight vaccinations. These data belong to a study of a mutant IDH1 vaccine in newly diagnosed glioma. Study-level information: Earlier treatment was radiotherapy, temozolomide, or both, with most getting both.

The data were produced by immunoSEQ multiplex PCR, yet TCRdb's version contains in-frame clones alone and is incomplete. The table records approximately 33,000 clones, about 75% of them present only once. V is TRBV21-1 and J is TRBJ1-1; TRBD1 was called by the table and not checked on the DNA. TRBV21-1 is annotated as a pseudogene. Sequences were derived from PBMCs, sampled from a glioma patient whose treatment included an IDH1 peptide vaccine. This receptor was obtained from a middle-aged man with glioma. The CDR3 bases are TGTGCCAGCAGACCGACAGCCGCAAACACTGAAGCTTTCTTT. It yields the protein CASRPTAANTEAFF.